These T cell receptor beta chains were read from a single sample in a study of patients and donors after allogeneic stem cell transplantation. One entry per CDR3 protein results from TCRdb running MiXCR on the RT-PCR reads. The sample yields hundreds of thousands of distinct CDR3 sequences, 16% seen once. Input material: blood, either unsorted or a sorted T cell fraction (not recorded which). These TCRs come from a human donor who was either an allogeneic HSCT recipient or a stem cell or donor lymphocyte infusion donor (not recorded which). It is not recorded whose cells these are; they may come from a transplant donor. Both conserved end residues are part of each CDR3. The order of the fields is V gene, J gene, D gene, clone size, CDR3 protein, CDR3 DNA. The D gene is left open where the match is weak. Clone size, where shown, is once, few, many, or a class for clones that have expanded.

v_gene: TRBV20-1
j_gene: TRBJ1-2
d_gene: .
abundance: few
CDR3aa: CSASSVGNYGYTF
CDR3nt: TGCAGTGCTAGTTCTGTCGGGAACTATGGCTACACCTTC

v_gene: TRBV7-2
j_gene: TRBJ2-5
d_gene: TRBD2
abundance: .
CDR3aa: CASSLEWRGGRETQYF
CDR3nt: TGTGCCAGCAGCTTAGAATGGCGGGGGGGCCGAGAGACCCAGTACTTC

v_gene: TRBV7-2
j_gene: TRBJ2-5
d_gene: .
abundance: many
CDR3aa: CASSPIEGSTKGTQYF
CDR3nt: TGTGCCAGCAGCCCAATTGAGGGGTCCACCAAAGGGACCCAGTACTTC

v_gene: TRBV5-4
j_gene: TRBJ2-2
d_gene: TRBD2
abundance: few
CDR3aa: CASSTVAGPNTGELFF
CDR3nt: TGTGCCAGCAGCACAGTAGCGGGACCGAACACCGGGGAGCTGTTTTTT

v_gene: TRBV12-1
j_gene: TRBJ1-4
d_gene: .
abundance: .
CDR3aa: CASSLSSEDESEKLFF
CDR3nt: TGTGCCAGCAGCTTAAGTTCGGAAGATGAATCTGAAAAACTGTTTTTT

v_gene: TRBV5-1
j_gene: TRBJ1-5
d_gene: .
abundance: many
CDR3aa: CASSLGTNQPQHF
CDR3nt: TGCGCCAGCAGCTTGGGGACAAATCAGCCCCAGCATTTT

v_gene: TRBV9
j_gene: TRBJ2-1
d_gene: TRBD2
abundance: few
CDR3aa: CASSPPMGLADEQFF
CDR3nt: TGTGCCAGCAGCCCCCCGATGGGACTAGCCGACGAGCAGTTCTTC

v_gene: TRBV24-1
j_gene: TRBJ1-5
d_gene: .
abundance: .
CDR3aa: CATATGGLSNQPQHF
CDR3nt: TGTGCCACCGCAACAGGAGGGCTTAGCAATCAGCCCCAGCATTTT

v_gene: TRBV30
j_gene: TRBJ2-7
d_gene: .
abundance: .
CDR3aa: CAWSEGAYEQYF
CDR3nt: TGTGCCTGGAGTGAAGGGGCCTACGAGCAGTACTTC

v_gene: TRBV20-1
j_gene: TRBJ2-5
d_gene: .
abundance: few
CDR3aa: CSARRGEQETQYF
CDR3nt: TGCAGTGCGCGACGAGGAGAACAAGAGACCCAGTACTTC

v_gene: TRBV7-9
j_gene: TRBJ1-2
d_gene: .
abundance: .
CDR3aa: CASSFLVVGLLDYTF
CDR3nt: TGTGCCAGCAGCTTTCTAGTTGTGGGACTCTTAGACTACACCTTC

v_gene: TRBV15
j_gene: TRBJ2-7
d_gene: .
abundance: .
CDR3aa: CATSGDRLTQYF
CDR3nt: TGTGCCACCTCAGGGGATAGACTAACACAGTACTTC

v_gene: TRBV5-1
j_gene: TRBJ2-1
d_gene: TRBD2
abundance: many
CDR3aa: CASSHEVAGAYNEQFF
CDR3nt: TGCGCCAGCAGCCATGAGGTAGCGGGGGCCTACAATGAGCAGTTCTTC

v_gene: TRBV9
j_gene: TRBJ2-3
d_gene: .
abundance: .
CDR3aa: CASSLTTGNTDTQYF
CDR3nt: TGTGCCAGCAGCCTAACGACGGGAAACACAGATACGCAGTATTTT

v_gene: TRBV10-3
j_gene: TRBJ1-5
d_gene: .
abundance: many
CDR3aa: CAISEGRGFPSNQPQHF
CDR3nt: TGTGCCATCAGTGAGGGCAGGGGATTTCCTAGCAATCAGCCCCAGCATTTT

v_gene: TRBV7-2
j_gene: TRBJ1-5
d_gene: .
abundance: few
CDR3aa: CASSLIGGGNQPQHF
CDR3nt: TGTGCCAGCAGCTTAATCGGGGGCGGCAATCAGCCCCAGCATTTT

v_gene: TRBV15
j_gene: TRBJ1-1
d_gene: .
abundance: .
CDR3aa: CATRVDFLNTEAFF
CDR3nt: TGTGCCACCAGAGTCGACTTTCTGAACACTGAAGCTTTCTTT

v_gene: TRBV4-1
j_gene: TRBJ1-4
d_gene: .
abundance: few
CDR3aa: CASSQDPGLGRGKLFF
CDR3nt: TGCGCCAGCAGCCAGGACCCGGGGCTGGGAAGGGGAAAACTGTTTTTT

v_gene: TRBV3-1
j_gene: TRBJ2-5
d_gene: TRBD2
abundance: .
CDR3aa: CASSQTLAGEFF
CDR3nt: TGTGCCAGCAGCCAGACACTAGCGGGGGAATTCTTC

v_gene: TRBV12-3/TRBV12-4
j_gene: TRBJ2-7
d_gene: .
abundance: .
CDR3aa: CASSTGTLFYEQYF
CDR3nt: TGTGCCAGCAGTACCGGGACACTTTTCTACGAGCAGTACTTC

v_gene: TRBV9
j_gene: TRBJ1-2
d_gene: .
abundance: .
CDR3aa: CASSEGYRTDAAYGYTF
CDR3nt: TGTGCCAGCAGCGAGGGGTACCGCACTGACGCTGCCTATGGCTACACCTTC

v_gene: TRBV20-1
j_gene: TRBJ2-3
d_gene: .
abundance: .
CDR3aa: CSARSRPNTQYF
CDR3nt: TGCAGTGCTAGATCTAGGCCAAATACGCAGTATTTT

v_gene: TRBV19
j_gene: TRBJ2-2
d_gene: TRBD1
abundance: .
CDR3aa: CASSLGQGRRGTGELFF
CDR3nt: TGTGCCAGTAGTTTGGGACAGGGCAGGAGGGGAACCGGGGAGCTGTTTTTT

v_gene: TRBV3-1
j_gene: TRBJ2-1
d_gene: .
abundance: few
CDR3aa: CASSQDKEAAKYNEQFF
CDR3nt: TGTGCCAGCAGCCAAGATAAAGAAGCGGCTAAATACAATGAGCAGTTCTTC

v_gene: TRBV5-1
j_gene: TRBJ1-1
d_gene: TRBD1
abundance: .
CDR3aa: CASSYPGGTEAFF
CDR3nt: TGCGCCAGCAGCTATCCAGGGGGCACTGAAGCTTTCTTT

v_gene: TRBV7-9
j_gene: TRBJ2-5
d_gene: .
abundance: .
CDR3aa: CASSLGAATIEETQYF
CDR3nt: TGTGCCAGCAGCTTAGGGGCGGCCACTATTGAGGAGACCCAGTACTTC

v_gene: TRBV6-2/TRBV6-3
j_gene: TRBJ2-1
d_gene: TRBD2
abundance: .
CDR3aa: CASSSPIAGANNEQFF
CDR3nt: TGTGCCAGCAGTTCCCCCATAGCGGGGGCCAATAATGAGCAGTTCTTC

v_gene: TRBV20-1
j_gene: TRBJ1-2
d_gene: .
abundance: .
CDR3aa: CSARSLGPDNYGYTF
CDR3nt: TGCAGTGCTAGATCCCTCGGACCGGATAACTATGGCTACACCTTC